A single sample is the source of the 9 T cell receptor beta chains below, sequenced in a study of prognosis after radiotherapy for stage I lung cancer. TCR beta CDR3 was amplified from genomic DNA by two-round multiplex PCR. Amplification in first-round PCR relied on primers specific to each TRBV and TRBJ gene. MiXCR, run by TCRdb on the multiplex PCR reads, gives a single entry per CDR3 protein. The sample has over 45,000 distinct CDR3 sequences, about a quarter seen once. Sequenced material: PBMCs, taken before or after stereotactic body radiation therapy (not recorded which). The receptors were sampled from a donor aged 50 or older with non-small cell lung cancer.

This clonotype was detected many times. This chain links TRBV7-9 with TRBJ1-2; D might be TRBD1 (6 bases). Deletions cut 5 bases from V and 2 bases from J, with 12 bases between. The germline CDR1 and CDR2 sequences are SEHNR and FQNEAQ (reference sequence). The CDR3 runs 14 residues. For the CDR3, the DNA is TGTGCCAGCAGCACGACAGGAGCCAACTATGGCTACACCTTC. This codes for CASSTTGANYGYTF.

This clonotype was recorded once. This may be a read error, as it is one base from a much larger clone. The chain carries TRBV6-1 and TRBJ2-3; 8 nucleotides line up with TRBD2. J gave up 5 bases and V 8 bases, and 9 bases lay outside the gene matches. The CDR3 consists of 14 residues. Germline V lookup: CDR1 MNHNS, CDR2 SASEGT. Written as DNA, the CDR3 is TGTGCCAGCGGCGATAGCGGGGTAAAAGATACGCAGTATTTT. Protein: CASGDSGVKDTQYF.

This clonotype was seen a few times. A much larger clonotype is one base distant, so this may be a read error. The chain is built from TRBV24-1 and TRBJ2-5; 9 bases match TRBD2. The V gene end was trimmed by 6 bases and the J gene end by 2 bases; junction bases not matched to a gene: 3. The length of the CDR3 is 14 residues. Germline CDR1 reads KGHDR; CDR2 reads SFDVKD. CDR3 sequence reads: CATSRTSEQETQYF. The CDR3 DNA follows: TGTGCCACCAGTAGGACTAGCGAGCAAGAGACCCAGTACTTC.

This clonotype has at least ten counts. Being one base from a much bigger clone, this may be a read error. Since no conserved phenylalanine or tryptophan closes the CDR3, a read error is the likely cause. The CDR3 here is CASGEMNTEAFL. CDR3 DNA sequence: TGTGCCAGCGGAGAAATGAACACTGAAGCTTTCCTT. This sequence joins TRBV6-1 and TRBJ1-1; D gene unclear. V was trimmed by 8 bases and J by 0 bases, leaving 7 bases between them. Germline V gene lookup returns CDR1 MNHNS and CDR2 SASEGT. This CDR3 region has 12 residues.

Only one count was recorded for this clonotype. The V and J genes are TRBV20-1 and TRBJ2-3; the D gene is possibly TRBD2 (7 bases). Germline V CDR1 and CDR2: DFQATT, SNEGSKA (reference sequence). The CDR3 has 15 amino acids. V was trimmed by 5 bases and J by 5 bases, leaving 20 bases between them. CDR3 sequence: CSAHLEGGLGDTQYF. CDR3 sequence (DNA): TGCAGTGCTCACCTAGAGGGGGGGCTCGGAGATACGCAGTATTTT.

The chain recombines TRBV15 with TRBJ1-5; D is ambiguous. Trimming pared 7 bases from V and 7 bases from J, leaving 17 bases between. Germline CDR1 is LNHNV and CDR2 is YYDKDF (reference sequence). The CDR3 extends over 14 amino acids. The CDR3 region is CATIIDTTRQPQHF. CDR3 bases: TGTGCCACCATCATAGACACTACTAGGCAGCCCCAGCATTTT.

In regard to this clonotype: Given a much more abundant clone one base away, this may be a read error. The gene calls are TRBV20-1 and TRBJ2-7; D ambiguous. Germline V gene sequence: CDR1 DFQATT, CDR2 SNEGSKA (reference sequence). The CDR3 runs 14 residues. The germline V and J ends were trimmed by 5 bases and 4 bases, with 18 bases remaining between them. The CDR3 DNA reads TGCAGTGCTCAGTTGGGCCACGGTCGATACGAGCAGTACTTC. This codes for CSAQLGHGRYEQYF.

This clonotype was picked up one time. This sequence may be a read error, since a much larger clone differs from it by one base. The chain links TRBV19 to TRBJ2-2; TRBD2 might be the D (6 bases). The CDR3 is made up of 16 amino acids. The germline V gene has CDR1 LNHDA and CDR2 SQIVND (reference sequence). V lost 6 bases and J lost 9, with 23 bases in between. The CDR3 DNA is TGTGCCAGTAGCCCGTTGGGGGGAAAAATAGACTGGGAGCTGTTTTTT. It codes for CASSPLGGKIDWELFF.

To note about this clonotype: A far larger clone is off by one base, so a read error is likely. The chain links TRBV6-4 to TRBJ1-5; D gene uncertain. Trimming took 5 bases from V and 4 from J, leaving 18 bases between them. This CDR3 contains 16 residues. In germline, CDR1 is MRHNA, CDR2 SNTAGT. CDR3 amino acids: CASSYAKAINNQPQHF. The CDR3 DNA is TGTGCCAGCAGTTACGCCAAAGCCATCAATAATCAGCCCCAGCATTTT.